This T cell receptor beta chain was observed in a study of blood T cell repertoires in COVID-19. On the study more broadly: T cells, B-cell-depleted T cells, or PBMCs supplied cDNA or gDNA.

Libraries were prepared by immunoSEQ multiplex PCR; TCRdb keeps only in-frame clonotypes and omits some of them. The sample lists 150,000 to 200,000 clones, roughly 89% seen once, with just under 0.9% in the top ten. The CDR3 is 14 residues long. Germline V gives CDR1 SGHAT, CDR2 FQNNGV. Germline trimming cut 3 bases from V and 5 bases from J; bases unmatched to any gene: 6. This sequence was found in a woman aged 18-35 years who had recovered from COVID-19. V is TRBV11-2 and J is TRBJ2-7; TRBD2 matches at 8 bases. Sequencing used peripheral blood. The CDR3 bases are TGTGCCAGCAGCTTGTCCAGCGGGGGCCACGAGCAGTACTTC. Translated: CASSLSSGGHEQYF.